The rows below give T cell receptor beta chains drawn from one sample of a study of blood T cell repertoires in COVID-19. Repertoires were generated with immunoSEQ multiplex PCR, while TCRdb's copy carries only in-frame clones and drops some. The repertoire holds 310,000 or so clones, with more than 75% as singletons. Sample: peripheral blood. Receptors originate from a woman aged 45-65 years with active or convalescent COVID-19. CDR3s include the opening cysteine and the closing phenylalanine or tryptophan. D genes are given only for firm matches. Not every row has a clone size; where given, it reads once, few, many or a size class.

d_gene	v_gene	j_gene	abundance	CDR3nt	CDR3aa
.	TRBV28	TRBJ2-7	.	TGTGCCAGCAGAAGTGGAGGATGGCAGTACTTC	CASRSGGWQYF
.	TRBV30	TRBJ1-1	.	TGTGCCTGGAGTGTGGGGGGGTTAGGCACTGAAGCTTTCTTT	CAWSVGGLGTEAFF
.	TRBV6-5	TRBJ2-2	.	TGTGCCAGCAGTCAACAGGGCACCGGGGAGCTGTTTTTT	CASSQQGTGELFF
.	TRBV6-6	TRBJ2-1	.	TGTGCCAGCAGTTTATTTGGAGTTGAGCAGTTCTTC	CASSLFGVEQFF
TRBD1	TRBV6-2/TRBV6-3	TRBJ1-5	.	TGTGCCAGCAGTTACTACGGGACAGGGCTCAATCAGCCCCAGCATTTT	CASSYYGTGLNQPQHF
TRBD1	TRBV27	TRBJ1-1	.	TGTGCCAGCAGGCTTAGGGACAGGGCAAACACTGAAGCTTTCTTT	CASRLRDRANTEAFF
TRBD1	TRBV18	TRBJ1-5	.	TGTGCCAGCTCGCCTTCAGGGGGCCCAAATCAGCCCCAGCATTTT	CASSPSGGPNQPQHF
TRBD1	TRBV7-2	TRBJ1-2	.	TGTGCCAGCAGCTTAGGGCAGGGGGCTAACTATGGCTACACCTTC	CASSLGQGANYGYTF
TRBD1	TRBV7-9	TRBJ1-1	.	TGTGCCAGCAGCTTATGGACAGGCGAGAACACTGAAGCTTTCTTT	CASSLWTGENTEAFF
TRBD1	TRBV18	TRBJ1-1	.	TGTGCCAGCTCACCCGGGACAGCGGGAGGTACTGAAGCTTTCTTT	CASSPGTAGGTEAFF
.	TRBV4-1	TRBJ1-1	.	TGCGCCAGCCAACCCTGGGGGGGCACTGAAGCTTTCTTT	CASQPWGGTEAFF
.	TRBV6-6	TRBJ2-7	.	TGTGCCAGCGTCCCAAGGGCGGACACCTACGAGCAGTACTTC	CASVPRADTYEQYF
TRBD1	TRBV19	TRBJ1-2	.	TGTGCCAGTAGTATATTACCGGGACAGGGGAACTATGGCTACACCTTC	CASSILPGQGNYGYTF
.	TRBV7-8	TRBJ1-1	.	TGTGCCAGCTCATATCGGTTTGCTGAAGCTTTCTTT	CASSYRFAEAFF
.	TRBV5-6	TRBJ1-3	.	TGTGCCAGCAGATTGCGCTCTGGAAACACCATATATTTT	CASRLRSGNTIYF
.	TRBV7-9	TRBJ2-1	.	TGTGCCAGCAGCCTAGTCGATAGCTCCTACAATGAGCAGTTCTTC	CASSLVDSSYNEQFF
.	TRBV20-1	TRBJ1-5	.	TGCAGTGCTAGTGGGCAGAATAGCAATCAGCCCCAGCATTTT	CSASGQNSNQPQHF
.	TRBV6-2/TRBV6-3	TRBJ2-7	.	TGTGCCAGCACCCCCGGAGGAGGGGTCCACGAGCAGTACTTC	CASTPGGGVHEQYF
.	TRBV6-2/TRBV6-3	TRBJ2-7	.	TGTGCCAGCAGTAGGGGCTACGACGAGCAGTACTTC	CASSRGYDEQYF
.	TRBV30	TRBJ1-3	once	TGTGCCTGGAGTCGAACACAATCTGGAAACACCATATATTTT	CAWSRTQSGNTIYF
.	TRBV11-2	TRBJ1-2	.	TGTGCCAGCAGCTCATCGACAGTTGGCTATGGCTACACCTTC	CASSSSTVGYGYTF
.	TRBV9	TRBJ2-2	.	TGTGCCAGCAGCGCCCCTCGTCTAGGTCCCGGGGAGCTGTTTTTT	CASSAPRLGPGELFF
TRBD1	TRBV28	TRBJ2-5	once	TGTGCCAGCAGCTCAAACAGGGGGGCCTGGGAGACCCAGTACTTC	CASSSNRGAWETQYF
TRBD1	TRBV6-8	TRBJ1-3	.	TGTGCCAGCAGTTTCTGGGACAGGGGGACTGGAAACACCATATATTTT	CASSFWDRGTGNTIYF
.	TRBV9	TRBJ1-3	.	TGTGCCAGCAGCGTAGCCCCGAGCTCTGGAAACACCATATATTTT	CASSVAPSSGNTIYF
TRBD1	TRBV7-3	TRBJ2-1	.	TGTGCCAGCAGCTTAACGGCCGAGACAGGGTCCCACAATGAGCAGTTCTTC	CASSLTAETGSHNEQFF
TRBD2	TRBV27	TRBJ2-2	.	TGTGCCAGCAGTGGGATGACTAGCGGTAACACCGGGGAGCTGTTTTTT	CASSGMTSGNTGELFF
.	TRBV7-8	TRBJ1-2	.	TGTGCCAGCAGCCCCCCCACAGTGAACTATGGCTACACCTTC	CASSPPTVNYGYTF
.	TRBV7-2	TRBJ1-2	.	TGTGCCAGCAGCTTAGGGGGAACTTGGAGGGCTCGTGGCTACACCTTC	CASSLGGTWRARGYTF
TRBD1	TRBV7-9	TRBJ1-2	.	TGTGCCAGCAGCCTGTGGGACAGGGGGGATCTGAATGGCTACACCTTC	CASSLWDRGDLNGYTF
.	TRBV4-2	TRBJ1-6	.	TGTGCCAGCAGCCAGCCGCTAGCGGGGCGTGAATCACCCCTCCACTTT	CASSQPLAGRESPLHF
TRBD1	TRBV24-1	TRBJ1-5	.	TGTGCCACCAGTGATAGTGGACAGGGTCGTTATCAGCCCCAGCATTTT	CATSDSGQGRYQPQHF
.	TRBV28	TRBJ2-7	.	TGTGCCAGCAGTTTATTTCGGGGGCTTCGGGACAGCTCCTACGAGCAGTACTTC	CASSLFRGLRDSSYEQYF
.	TRBV10-3	TRBJ2-3	.	TGTGCCATCAGTGAGGCCAGGGGGGTCGGGAGCAGCACAGATACGCAGTATTTT	CAISEARGVGSSTDTQYF
.	TRBV2	TRBJ1-5	few	TGTGCCAGCAGGATGGACTTTAATCAGCCCCAGCATTTT	CASRMDFNQPQHF
TRBD1	TRBV6-5	TRBJ1-2	.	TGTGCCAGCAGTTACGGACAGGGGTTTCGGTATGGCTACACCTTC	CASSYGQGFRYGYTF